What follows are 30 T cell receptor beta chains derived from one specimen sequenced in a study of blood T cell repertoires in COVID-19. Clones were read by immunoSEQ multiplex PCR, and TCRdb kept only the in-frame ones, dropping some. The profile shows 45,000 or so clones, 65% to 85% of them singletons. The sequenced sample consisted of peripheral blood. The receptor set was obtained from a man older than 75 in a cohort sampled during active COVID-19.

CDR3 sequence reads: CASSLLTSGYLYEQYF. The DNA for the CDR3 is TGTGCCAGCAGCTTGCTAACTAGCGGGTACCTATACGAGCAGTACTTC. The gene calls are TRBV5-6 and TRBJ2-7, with TRBD2 matching 9 bases. The CDR3 is 16 amino acids. With 1 base clipped from V and 4 bases from J, the junction kept 9 bases outside the gene matches. In germline, CDR1 is SGHDT, CDR2 YYEEEE. The full variable domain, rest sourced from reference TRBV5-6 and TRBJ2-7, is DAGVTQSPTHLIKTRGQQVTLRCSPKSGHDTVSWYQQALGQGPQFIFQYYEEEERQRGNFPDRFSGHQFPNYSSELNVNALLLGDSALYLCASSLLTSGYLYEQYFGPGTRLTVT.

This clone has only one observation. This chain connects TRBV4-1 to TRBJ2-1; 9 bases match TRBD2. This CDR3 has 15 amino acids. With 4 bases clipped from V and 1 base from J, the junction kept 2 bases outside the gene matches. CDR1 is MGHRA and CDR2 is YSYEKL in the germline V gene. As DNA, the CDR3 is TGCGCCAGCAGCCTAGCGGGGGTATCCTACAATGAGCAGTTCTTC. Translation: CASSLAGVSYNEQFF.

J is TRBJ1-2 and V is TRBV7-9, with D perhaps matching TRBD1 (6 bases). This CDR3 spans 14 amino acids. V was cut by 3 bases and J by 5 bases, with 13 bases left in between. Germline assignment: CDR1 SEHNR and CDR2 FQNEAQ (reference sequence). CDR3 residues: CASSFQGQGYGYTF. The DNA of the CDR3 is TGTGCCAGCAGCTTTCAGGGTCAGGGGTATGGCTACACCTTC.

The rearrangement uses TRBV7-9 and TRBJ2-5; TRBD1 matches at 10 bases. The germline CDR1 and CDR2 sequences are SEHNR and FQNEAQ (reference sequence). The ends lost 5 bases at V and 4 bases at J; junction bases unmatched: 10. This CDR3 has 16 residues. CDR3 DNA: TGTGCCAGCAGCGCAAGAGACAGGGGGCAGGGAGAGACCCAGTACTTC. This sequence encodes CASSARDRGQGETQYF.

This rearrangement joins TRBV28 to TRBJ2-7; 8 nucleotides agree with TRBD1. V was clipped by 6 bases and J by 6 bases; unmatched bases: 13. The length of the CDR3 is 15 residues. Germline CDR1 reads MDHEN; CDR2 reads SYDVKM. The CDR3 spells CASSSPGQVIGEQYF. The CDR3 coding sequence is TGTGCCAGCAGCTCCCCGGGACAGGTTATAGGCGAGCAGTACTTC.

Here the CDR3 DNA reads TGTGCCAGCAGTTTGCCAGGGCAGCTCAATCAGCCCCAGCATTTT. This codes for CASSLPGQLNQPQHF. This rearrangement joins TRBV28 to TRBJ1-5, with D tentatively TRBD1 (5 bases). From germline, CDR1 is MDHEN and CDR2 SYDVKM. The CDR3 is made up of 15 amino acids. With 3 bases removed from V and 3 bases from J, the gap between germline ends came to 12 bases.

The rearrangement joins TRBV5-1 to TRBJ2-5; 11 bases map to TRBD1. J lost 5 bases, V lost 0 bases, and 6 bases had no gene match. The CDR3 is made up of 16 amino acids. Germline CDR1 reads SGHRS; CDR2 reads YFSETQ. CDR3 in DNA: TGCGCCAGCAGCTTGGCAGGACAGGGGGCAGAGGAGACCCAGTACTTC. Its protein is CASSLAGQGAEETQYF.

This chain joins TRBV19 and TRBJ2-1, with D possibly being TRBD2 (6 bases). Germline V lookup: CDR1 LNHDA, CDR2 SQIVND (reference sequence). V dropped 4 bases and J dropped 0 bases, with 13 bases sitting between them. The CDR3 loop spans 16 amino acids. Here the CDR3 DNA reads TGTGCCAGTAGTAGGGACTTGGGAGGCTCCTACAATGAGCAGTTCTTC. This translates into CASSRDLGGSYNEQFF. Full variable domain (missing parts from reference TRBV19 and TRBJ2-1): DGGITQSPKYLFRKEGQNVTLSCEQNLNHDAMYWYRQDPGQGLRLIYYSQIVNDFQKGDIAEGYSVSREKKESFPLTVTSAQKNPTAFYLCASSRDLGGSYNEQFFGPGTRLTVL.

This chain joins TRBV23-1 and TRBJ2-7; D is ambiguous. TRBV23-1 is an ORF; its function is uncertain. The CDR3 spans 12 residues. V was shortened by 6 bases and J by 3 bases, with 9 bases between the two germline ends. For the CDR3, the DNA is TGCGCCAGCAGCTCCCTAATCTACGAGCAGTACTTC. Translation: CASSSLIYEQYF.

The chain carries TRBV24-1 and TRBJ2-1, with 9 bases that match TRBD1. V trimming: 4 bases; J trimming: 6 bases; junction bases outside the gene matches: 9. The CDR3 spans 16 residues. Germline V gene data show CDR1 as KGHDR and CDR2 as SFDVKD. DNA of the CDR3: TGTGCCACCAGTGACCCCGGGACAGGGTCTCGCAATGAGCAGTTCTTC. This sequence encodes CATSDPGTGSRNEQFF.

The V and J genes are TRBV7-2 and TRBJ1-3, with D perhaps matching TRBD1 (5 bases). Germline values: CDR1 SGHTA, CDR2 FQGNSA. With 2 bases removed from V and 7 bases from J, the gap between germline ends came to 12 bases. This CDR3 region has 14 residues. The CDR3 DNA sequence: TGTGCCAGCAGCTTAAGCAGGGAGGAGAACACCATATATTTT. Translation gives CASSLSREENTIYF.

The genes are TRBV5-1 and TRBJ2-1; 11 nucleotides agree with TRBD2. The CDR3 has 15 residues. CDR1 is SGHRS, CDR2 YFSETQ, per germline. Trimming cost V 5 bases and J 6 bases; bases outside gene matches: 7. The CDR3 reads CASRSGLAATNEQFF. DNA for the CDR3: TGCGCCAGCAGGTCGGGACTAGCGGCAACCAATGAGCAGTTCTTC.

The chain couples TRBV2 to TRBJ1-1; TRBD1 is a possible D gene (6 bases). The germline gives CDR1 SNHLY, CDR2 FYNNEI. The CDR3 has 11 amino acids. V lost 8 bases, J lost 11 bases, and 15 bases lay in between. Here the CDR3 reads CASQQGVWAFF. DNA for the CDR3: TGTGCCAGCCAACAGGGCGTATGGGCTTTCTTT. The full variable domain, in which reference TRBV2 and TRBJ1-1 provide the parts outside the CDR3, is EPEVTQTPSHQVTQMGQEVILRCVPISNHLYFYWYRQILGQKVEFLVSFYNNEISEKSEIFDDQFSVERPDGSNFTLKIRSTKLEDSAMYFCASQQGVWAFFGQGTRLTVV.

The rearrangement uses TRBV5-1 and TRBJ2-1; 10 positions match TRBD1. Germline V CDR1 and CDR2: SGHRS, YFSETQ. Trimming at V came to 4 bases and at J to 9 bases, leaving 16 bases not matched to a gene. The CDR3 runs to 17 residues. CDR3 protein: CASSPQARTGGRGEQFF. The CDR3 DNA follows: TGCGCCAGCAGCCCACAGGCCCGGACAGGGGGAAGGGGTGAGCAGTTCTTC.

This CDR3 reads CASSPFRAGPRPTEAFF. The DNA of the CDR3 is TGTGCCAGCAGCCCCTTTCGAGCGGGGCCAAGGCCGACTGAAGCTTTCTTT. The chain couples TRBV11-2 to TRBJ1-1, with D perhaps TRBD1 (5 bases). The CDR3 runs 17 residues. Germline values: CDR1 SGHAT, CDR2 FQNNGV. V gave up 5 bases and J gave up 5 bases, with 24 bases separating them.

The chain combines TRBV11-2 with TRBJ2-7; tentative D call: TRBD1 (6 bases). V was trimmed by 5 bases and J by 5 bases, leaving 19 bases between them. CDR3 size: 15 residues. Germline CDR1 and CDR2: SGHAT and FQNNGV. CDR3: CASSLTTGFGHEQYF. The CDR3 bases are TGTGCCAGCAGCCTCACTACAGGGTTTGGCCACGAGCAGTACTTC.

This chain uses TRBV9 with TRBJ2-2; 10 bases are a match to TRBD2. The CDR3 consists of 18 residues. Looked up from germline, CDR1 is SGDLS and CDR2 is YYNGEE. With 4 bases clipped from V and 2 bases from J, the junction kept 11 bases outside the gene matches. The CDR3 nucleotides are TGTGCCAGCAGCCCCCGGGGTAGCGGGGGGACTAACACCGGGGAGCTGTTTTTT. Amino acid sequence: CASSPRGSGGTNTGELFF.

This CDR3 is CASSDLGRERTGELFF. DNA of the CDR3: TGTGCCAGCAGTGATTTAGGGCGGGAGAGAACCGGGGAGCTGTTTTTT. V is TRBV2 and J is TRBJ2-2; TRBD2 aligns across 7 bases. V gave up 3 bases and J gave up 5 bases; unmatched junction bases: 9. The CDR3 has 16 amino acids. The germline CDR1 and CDR2 sequences are SNHLY and FYNNEI.

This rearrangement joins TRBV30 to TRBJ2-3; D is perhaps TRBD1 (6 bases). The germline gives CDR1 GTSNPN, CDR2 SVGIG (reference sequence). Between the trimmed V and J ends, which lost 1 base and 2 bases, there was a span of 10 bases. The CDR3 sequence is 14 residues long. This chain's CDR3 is CAWSGWGHTDTQYF. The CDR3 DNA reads TGTGCCTGGAGTGGGTGGGGGCACACAGATACGCAGTATTTT.

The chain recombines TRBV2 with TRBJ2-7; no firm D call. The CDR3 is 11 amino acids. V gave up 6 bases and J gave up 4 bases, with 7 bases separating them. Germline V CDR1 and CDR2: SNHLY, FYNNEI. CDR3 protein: CASSPQYEQYF. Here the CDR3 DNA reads TGTGCCAGCAGCCCCCAATACGAGCAGTACTTC.

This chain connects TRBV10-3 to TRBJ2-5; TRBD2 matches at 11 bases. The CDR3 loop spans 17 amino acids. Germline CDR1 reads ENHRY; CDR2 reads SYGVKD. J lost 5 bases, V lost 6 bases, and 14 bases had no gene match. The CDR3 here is CAIRPTSGGAGAETQYF. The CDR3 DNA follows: TGTGCCATCAGGCCTACTAGCGGGGGAGCCGGTGCGGAGACCCAGTACTTC.

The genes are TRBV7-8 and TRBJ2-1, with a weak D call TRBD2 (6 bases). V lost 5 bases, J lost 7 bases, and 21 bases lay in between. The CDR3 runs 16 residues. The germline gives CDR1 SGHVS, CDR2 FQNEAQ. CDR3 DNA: TGTGCCAGCAGCCCCCCGGGAGCTCTTAAGTGGAATGAGCAGTTCTTC. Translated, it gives CASSPPGALKWNEQFF.

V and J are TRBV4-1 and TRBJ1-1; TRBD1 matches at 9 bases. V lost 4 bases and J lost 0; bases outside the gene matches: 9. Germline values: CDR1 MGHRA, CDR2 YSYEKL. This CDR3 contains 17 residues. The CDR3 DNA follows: TGCGCCAGCAGCCGACCGGGACAGGGCCTGATGAACACTGAAGCTTTCTTT. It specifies CASSRPGQGLMNTEAFF.

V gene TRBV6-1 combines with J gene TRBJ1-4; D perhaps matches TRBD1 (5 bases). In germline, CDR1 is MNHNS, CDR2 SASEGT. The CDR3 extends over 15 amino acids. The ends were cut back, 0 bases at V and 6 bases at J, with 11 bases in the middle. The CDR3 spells CASSEATAGDEKLFF. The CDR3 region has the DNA TGTGCCAGCAGTGAAGCGACAGCTGGGGATGAAAAACTGTTTTTT.

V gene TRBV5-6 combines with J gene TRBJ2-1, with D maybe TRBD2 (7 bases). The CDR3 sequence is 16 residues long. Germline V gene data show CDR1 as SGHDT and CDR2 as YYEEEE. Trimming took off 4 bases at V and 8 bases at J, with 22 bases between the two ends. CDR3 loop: CASSRRFSGGGDEQFF. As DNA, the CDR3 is TGTGCCAGCAGCCGCCGGTTTAGCGGAGGGGGGGATGAGCAGTTCTTC.

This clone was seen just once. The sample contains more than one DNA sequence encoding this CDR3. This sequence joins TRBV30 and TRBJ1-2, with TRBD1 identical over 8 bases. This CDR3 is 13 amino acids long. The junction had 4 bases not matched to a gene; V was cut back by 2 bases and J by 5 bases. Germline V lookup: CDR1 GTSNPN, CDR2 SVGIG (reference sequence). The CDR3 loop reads CAWSRDRPYGYTF. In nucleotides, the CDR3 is TGTGCCTGGAGTAGGGACAGGCCATATGGCTACACCTTC.

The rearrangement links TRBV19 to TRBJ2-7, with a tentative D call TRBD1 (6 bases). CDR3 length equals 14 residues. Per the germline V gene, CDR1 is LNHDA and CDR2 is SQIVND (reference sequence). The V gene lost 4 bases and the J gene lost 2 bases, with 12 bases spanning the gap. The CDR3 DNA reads TGTGCCAGTAGTACATCGACAGGCCCCTACGAGCAGTACTTC. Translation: CASSTSTGPYEQYF.

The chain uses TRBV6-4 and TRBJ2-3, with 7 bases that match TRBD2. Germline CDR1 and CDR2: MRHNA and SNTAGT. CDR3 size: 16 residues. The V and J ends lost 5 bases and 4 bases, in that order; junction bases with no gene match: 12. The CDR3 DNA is TGTGCCAGCAGTACCCAGGGCGGCGGGAGAGCAGATACGCAGTATTTT. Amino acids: CASSTQGGGRADTQYF.

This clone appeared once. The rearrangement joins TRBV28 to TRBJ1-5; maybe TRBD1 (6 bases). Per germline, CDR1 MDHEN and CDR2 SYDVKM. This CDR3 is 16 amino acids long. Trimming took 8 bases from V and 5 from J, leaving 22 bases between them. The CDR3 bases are TGTGCCAGCTGCAAACCACGAGGGGGTAGATATCAGCCCCAGCATTTT. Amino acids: CASCKPRGGRYQPQHF.

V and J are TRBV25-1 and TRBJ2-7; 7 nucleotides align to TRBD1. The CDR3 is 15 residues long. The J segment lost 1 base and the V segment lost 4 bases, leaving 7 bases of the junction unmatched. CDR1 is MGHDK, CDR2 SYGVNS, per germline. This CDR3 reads CASSGANRGSYEQYF. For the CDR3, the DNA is TGTGCCAGCAGTGGAGCCAACAGGGGTTCCTACGAGCAGTACTTC.